Shown below are 10 T cell receptor beta chains from a single sample sequenced in a study of spatial heterogeneity in lung cancer. MiXCR, applied by TCRdb to the 5' RACE reads, yields one record per CDR3 protein. The repertoire holds about 86,000 distinct CDR3 sequences, with about 12% as singletons. The time point: sample taken at primary tumor resection. Frozen PBMC, nontumor lung or tumor provided whole RNA, which was sequenced unsorted. Here the sequenced sample was PBMCs, taken at surgery. All receptors derive from a male donor with early-stage non-small cell lung cancer.

The J gene is TRBJ2-7, the V gene TRBV3-1; possible D gene TRBD2, 6 bases. V was pared by 1 base and J by 7 bases, with 17 bases between. The CDR3 length is 15 residues. From germline, CDR1 is LGHDT and CDR2 YNNKEL (reference sequence). Written as DNA, the CDR3 is TGTGCCAGCAGCCAAGTCGGGAGTAGGTCGAGGGAGCAGTACTTC. This sequence encodes CASSQVGSRSREQYF.

This clonotype was found a few times. V and J are TRBV2 and TRBJ2-3; D is unclear. The V end was cut by 1 base, the J end by 2 bases, with 4 bases between. From germline, CDR1 is SNHLY and CDR2 FYNNEI. This CDR3 contains 13 residues. This chain's CDR3 is CASSEGLTDTQYF. The CDR3 nucleotides are TGTGCCAGCAGTGAAGGCCTCACAGATACGCAGTATTTT.

This clonotype has at least ten counts. The chain recombines TRBV20-1 with TRBJ2-5, with D hard to call. This CDR3 spans 13 amino acids. Trimming took 6 bases from V and 0 from J, leaving 11 bases between them. In germline, CDR1 is DFQATT, CDR2 SNEGSKA (reference sequence). CDR3 sequence (DNA): TGCAGTGCCCTCCCCCTGTACCAAGAGACCCAGTACTTC. This sequence encodes CSALPLYQETQYF.

This clonotype was seen only a few times. The rearrangement links TRBV5-6 to TRBJ2-2; no clear D. Trimming pared 2 bases from V and 5 bases from J, leaving 10 bases between. Germline V CDR1 and CDR2: SGHDT, YYEEEE. This CDR3 comprises 14 residues. The CDR3 is CASSFRSATGELFF. CDR3 nucleotide sequence: TGTGCCAGCAGCTTCCGCAGTGCTACCGGGGAGCTGTTTTTT. Full variable domain (rest looked up from reference TRBV5-6 and TRBJ2-2): DAGVTQSPTHLIKTRGQQVTLRCSPKSGHDTVSWYQQALGQGPQFIFQYYEEEERQRGNFPDRFSGHQFPNYSSELNVNALLLGDSALYLCASSFRSATGELFFGEGSRLTVL.

The genes are TRBV20-1 and TRBJ2-7; no clear D. Germline V gives CDR1 DFQATT, CDR2 SNEGSKA (reference sequence). The CDR3 has 11 residues. The germline V and J ends were trimmed by 4 bases and 7 bases, with 11 bases remaining between them. In DNA, the CDR3 is TGCAGTGCTACCAAATGGGGTGAGCAGTACTTC. It is translated as CSATKWGEQYF.

This clonotype occurred a few times. V gene TRBV12-3 or TRBV12-4 combines with J gene TRBJ2-7; 8 nucleotides agree with TRBD2. Germline trimming cut 2 bases from V and 0 bases from J; bases unmatched to any gene: 3. The CDR3 is 15 residues long. The CDR3 DNA reads as TGTGCCAGCAGTTTACGGGAGGGGAGCTCCTACGAGCAGTACTTC. Translated, it gives CASSLREGSSYEQYF.

This clonotype was seen at least ten times. The chain recombines TRBV6-1 with TRBJ1-5; 8 nucleotides agree with TRBD1. Germline trimming cut 5 bases from V and 3 bases from J; bases unmatched to any gene: 9. The germline CDR1 and CDR2 sequences are MNHNS and SASEGT. CDR3 length equals 16 residues. Written as DNA, the CDR3 is TGTGCCAGCAGTCCCGCCGGGACAGGCTACAATCAGCCCCAGCATTTT. As protein: CASSPAGTGYNQPQHF.

V is TRBV7-9 and J is TRBJ2-1; 15 nucleotides align to TRBD2. CDR1 is SEHNR and CDR2 is FQNEAQ in the germline V gene (reference sequence). This CDR3 is built from 18 residues. Trimming cost V 0 bases and J 2 bases; bases outside gene matches: 2. CDR3 sequence: CASSLAGTSGGPYNEQFF. The CDR3 nucleotides read TGTGCCAGCAGCTTAGCGGGGACTAGCGGGGGGCCCTACAATGAGCAGTTCTTC.

This clonotype has just a few counts. This rearrangement joins TRBV30 to TRBJ2-5; no definite D call. The V gene's germline CDR1 is GTSNPN and CDR2 SVGIG (reference sequence). The ends were cut back, 4 bases at V and 2 bases at J, with 11 bases in the middle. The CDR3 runs 13 residues. The CDR3 here is CAWIAKGQETQYF. The CDR3 DNA reads as TGTGCCTGGATCGCCAAAGGGCAAGAGACCCAGTACTTC.

This clonotype was seen a handful of times. The chain carries TRBV11-1 and TRBJ2-5, with D tentatively TRBD1 (5 bases). CDR1 and CDR2 from the germline V gene are SGHAT and FQDESV (reference sequence). This CDR3 has 15 amino acids. The germline V and J ends were trimmed by 1 base and 1 base, with 10 bases remaining between them. The CDR3 nucleotides are TGTGCCAGCAGCTTAGGCCAGGGTCCCCAAGAGACCCAGTACTTC. Its protein product is CASSLGQGPQETQYF.